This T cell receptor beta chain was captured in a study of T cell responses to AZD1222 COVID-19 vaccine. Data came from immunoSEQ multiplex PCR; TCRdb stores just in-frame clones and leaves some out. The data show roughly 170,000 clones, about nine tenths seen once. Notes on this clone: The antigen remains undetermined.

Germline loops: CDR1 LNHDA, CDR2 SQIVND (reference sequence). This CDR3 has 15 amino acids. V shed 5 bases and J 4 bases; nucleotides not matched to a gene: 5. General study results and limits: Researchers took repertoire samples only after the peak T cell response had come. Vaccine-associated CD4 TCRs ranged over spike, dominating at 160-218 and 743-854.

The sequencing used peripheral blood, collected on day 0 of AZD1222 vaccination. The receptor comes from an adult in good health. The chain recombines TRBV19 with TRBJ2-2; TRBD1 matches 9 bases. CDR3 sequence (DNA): TGTGCCAGTAGTCTGGGGGACAGGGTCACCGGGGAGCTGTTTTTT. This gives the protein CASSLGDRVTGELFF. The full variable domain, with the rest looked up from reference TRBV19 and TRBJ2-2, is DGGITQSPKYLFRKEGQNVTLSCEQNLNHDAMYWYRQDPGQGLRLIYYSQIVNDFQKGDIAEGYSVSREKKESFPLTVTSAQKNPTAFYLCASSLGDRVTGELFFGEGSRLTVL.